The TCR beta chain described here comes from a study of T cell responses to AZD1222 COVID-19 vaccine. Study results and caveats: Repertoire sampling occurred only after the peak T cell response. Targeting of unmutated variant regions was reportedly seen in nearly half of spike-specific TCRs. Among AZD1222 vaccinees, only five or six were seropositive at baseline. The donor cohort was predominantly white British with a female majority, and clonal diversity may have been underestimated.

Notes on this clone: The antigen is not known.

With 2 bases removed from V and 8 bases from J, the gap between germline ends came to 15 bases. CDR1 GTSNPN and CDR2 SVGIG come from the germline V gene (reference sequence). The length of the CDR3 is 13 residues. The table came from immunoSEQ multiplex PCR; TCRdb's copy has only in-frame clones and leaves some out. Of 130,000 or so clones listed, about 93% were seen once; the top ten hold around 5.9%. The gene calls are TRBV30 and TRBJ1-2; D may be TRBD1 (5 bases). The clonotype was recovered from an adult in good health. The starting material was peripheral blood, obtained on day 0 of AZD1222 vaccination. As DNA, the CDR3 is TGTGCCTGGAGTCCAAACAGGAACCAGGGCTACACCTTC. Translated, it gives CAWSPNRNQGYTF.